This T cell receptor beta chain was retrieved from a study of T-cell memory formation after mild COVID-19. In germline, CDR1 is DFQATT, CDR2 SNEGSKA (reference sequence). CDR3 length: 11 residues. Trimming removed 6 bases from V and 4 bases from J, with 9 bases in between. TCRdb processed the 5' RACE reads anew with MiXCR; each CDR3 protein has one entry. The data hold 240,000 or so distinct CDR3 sequences, with approximately 10% observed a single time. This clonotype has just a few counts. The V and J genes are TRBV20-1 and TRBJ2-5; D is uncertain. This clonotype was obtained from a man aged 18 to 30 who had mild COVID-19 (a few samples of this study predate the infection). Cell type and time point are not known. The sequencing input was PBMCs or a T cell subset sorted from them (not recorded which). This CDR3 reads CSANTLETQYF. CDR3 DNA: TGCAGTGCAAACACACTAGAGACCCAGTACTTC.